This T cell receptor beta chain was obtained from a study of early T cells in non-severe SARS-CoV-2 infection. Overall study results and limits: Matching results from VDJdb favored anti-spike CD8 responses, leaving private and CD4 specificities undetected.

This clonotype has at least ten counts. Its antigen is unidentified. Attachment of unique molecular identifiers was made to individual cDNA molecules. MiXCR, run by TCRdb on the 5' RACE reads, gives a single entry per CDR3 protein. The table includes tens of thousands of distinct CDR3 sequences, 10% to 15% detected once. The CDR3 has 15 amino acids. The V end lost 5 bases, the J end lost 2 bases, and 13 bases lay between the germline ends. CDR1 is WNHNN, CDR2 SYGVQD, per germline (reference sequence). The source of this sequence is an adult who was a healthcare worker with PCR-confirmed SARS-CoV-2 infection or an uninfected control (not recorded which). Sample: whole blood. The chain employs TRBV10-1 and TRBJ1-3; no clear D gene. CDR3 loop: CASSPFRGTGNTIYF. CDR3 bases: TGCGCCAGCAGTCCTTTCCGAGGGACTGGAAACACCATATATTTT.